This T cell receptor (beta chain) originates from a study of blood T cell repertoires in COVID-19. Study overall: The United States, Italy and Spain supplied acute and convalescent COVID-19 samples.

V was clipped by 2 bases and J by 6 bases; unmatched bases: 22. The germline V gene has CDR1 MNHEY and CDR2 SVGEGT. The length of the CDR3 is 21 residues. Using immunoSEQ multiplex PCR, the repertoire was profiled, and TCRdb retains in-frame clones only, with some absent. The data show over 100,000 clones, with around 81% seen just once and 4% to 5.5% held by the top ten. The receptor was isolated from a human donor in a cohort sampled during active or convalescent COVID-19. The genes are TRBV6-2 or TRBV6-3 and TRBJ2-1, with 10 bases that match TRBD2. The source material was peripheral blood. The CDR3 DNA is TGTGCCAGCAGTTACACTCGCCGGGACAGGCCAGCGGGAGGGTACCGCAATGAGCAGTTCTTC. Protein sequence: CASSYTRRDRPAGGYRNEQFF.